The following is a T cell receptor beta chain sequence with its context. Its antigen is currently unknown. Described time point: week 35, safety follow-up. In every dose of vaccine, 300 ug of mutant IDH1 20-mer peptide was given alongside topical imiquimod. The entry originates in a study of a mutant IDH1 vaccine in newly diagnosed glioma. On the study more broadly: Vaccination started 4-6 weeks after radiotherapy alone, or with temozolomide cycles.

TCRdb keeps only in-frame clones here, not all; method: immunoSEQ multiplex PCR. Found here are about 54,000 clones, approximately 80% of them singletons; the top ten hold around 3.9%. The sequences come from PBMCs, collected from a glioma patient whose treatment included an IDH1 peptide vaccine. The receptor's source is a woman under 30 with glioma.

CDR3 residues: CASSSQGARFNYGYTF. For the CDR3, the DNA is TGTGCCAGCAGTTCCCAGGGGGCCCGATTTAACTATGGCTACACCTTC. The chain is built from TRBV6-5 and TRBJ1-2, with 8 bases aligning to TRBD1. From germline, CDR1 is MNHEY and CDR2 SVGAGI. The CDR3 totals 16 residues. J gave up 1 base and V 4 bases, and 8 bases lay outside the gene matches.